The clone carrying this TCR beta chain was recorded only once. Antigen specificity is unknown. The study sampled blood at baseline, cycle 4 day 1, and cycle 7 day 1. This sample was taken from a study of OX40 agonist ivuxolimab in advanced cancers. As for the study in general: Clinicians treated patients with ivuxolimab, an agonistic anti-OX40 (CD134) antibody. Study-wide points: Expanded clones were, on average, more numerous among CD8+ T cells than CD4+.

The table came from immunoSEQ multiplex PCR; TCRdb's copy has only in-frame clones and leaves some out. The sample includes about 55,000 clones, over 75% of them seen just once. This CDR3 is built from 15 residues. V dropped 7 bases and J dropped 2 bases, with 15 bases sitting between them. Germline V gene data show CDR1 as MDHEN and CDR2 as SYDVKM. Sequences were derived from CD4+ or CD8+ T cells sorted from blood, sampled in a trial of the OX40 agonist ivuxolimab. The chain employs TRBV28 and TRBJ1-5, with D possibly TRBD1 on 5 matching bases. The sequence was collected from an adult with an advanced solid tumor such as melanoma, head and neck, liver or kidney cancer. The DNA for the CDR3 is TGTGCCAGCAACCTAGGTGGGGGAGGCAATCAGCCCCAGCATTTT. The encoded protein is CASNLGGGGNQPQHF.